The sequence of this T cell receptor (beta chain) was determined in a study of human CD8 memory T cell subsets (dated by TCRdb to the early 2020s). Describing the broader study: The clonal relationships among stem-like (TSTEM), progenitor exhausted-like (TPEX) and effector memory CD8+ T cell subsets were assessed by comparing the TCRbeta repertoires of these subsets. Six donors each provided TSTEM, TPEX and effector memory subsets, and TCRbeta repertoires were obtained from all six. On the study overall, not on this receptor specifically: Only TCRbeta chains were sequenced, and repertoire comparisons were based on roughly six donors, with testing performed by paired t-tests and Bonferroni correction. Normalized Shannon-Wiener diversity was similarly high in TSTEM and TPEX subsets, while effector memory subsets were less diverse by comparison. Based on Chao1 estimates, TSTEM subsets appeared to have greater repertoire diversity than TPEX subsets, which may reflect a broader range of specificities. Clonotypes were shared with effector memory cells by both stem-like subsets, but only minimal overlap was found between TSTEM and TPEX repertoires, suggesting distinct antigen spectra.

The run used a NextSeq 550. A Human TCR Profiling Kit was used to prepare UMI-labeled 5' RACE TCRbeta libraries. Every TCRbeta library was prepared in parallel, with the same number of PCR cycles used for all of the libraries. Per the source publication's procedure: Each TCRbeta library contained between roughly 2,900 and 18,000 functional CDR3beta clonotypes. MIGEC 1.2.9 was used for UMI extraction and consensus assembly, with at least three reads per UMI being required. MiXCR 3.0.3 was used to extract in-frame CDR3beta repertoires. After each sample was downsampled to 42,000 randomly selected UMIs, diversity metrics were computed in VDJtools 1.2.1. For the top 3,000 clones of each sample pair, the repertoire overlap metrics D, R and F2 were calculated in VDJtools. TCRdb reprocessed the raw reads; every CDR3 protein sequence is a single record, and DNA is not supplied. The V and J calls were determined by TCRdb, not by the authors. The sample's table covers thousands of distinct CDR3 sequences. Approximately 23% of the sample lies in the top ten.

As regards this clonotype: No cognate antigen has been identified for it.

Stem-like memory CD8+ T cells (TSTEM) were defined as CCR7+ PD-1- TIGIT- cells. Density gradient separation was used to isolate peripheral blood mononuclear cells from buffy coats of healthy donors. In the study, negative magnetic separation with EasySep or MojoSort CD8+ T cell isolation kits was used to enrich total CD8+ T cells. For each subset, total RNA was extracted using an RNeasy Mini Kit from duplicate vials of under 160,000 sorted CD8+ T cells. The PBMCs were used either fresh or after being cryopreserved in fetal bovine serum with around 9.3% DMSO. Fluorescence-activated cell sorting on a FACSAria III was used to sort the CD8+ T cell subsets to purity. The CDR3 runs 15 amino acids, cysteine and phenylalanine included. A DNA sequence was not provided. The CDR1 and CDR2 encoded by the germline V gene (reference sequence) are SGHKS and YYEKEE.

Sequencing was done on a sample of CD8+ stem-like memory T cells (TSCM and TCM) sorted from PBMCs. The sample's cell subset or site label is to be understood as: stem-like memory CD8 T cells (TSTEM), CCR7+ PD-1- TIGIT-. The sequence derives from a human donor in good health. Recombination joined TRBV5-5 with TRBJ2-1; TCRdb's D call, TRBD2, is unchecked because there is no DNA. CDR3 reads: CASSLVAGGGNEQFF.